The source of this TCR beta chain is a study of blood T cell repertoires in COVID-19. Study summary: The origin of the acute and convalescent COVID-19 samples was the United States, Italy and Spain.

In the original analysis: Amplification of reference gene primers was used by the study to estimate nucleated cell counts. Data came from immunoSEQ multiplex PCR; TCRdb stores just in-frame clones and leaves some out. V, J and clone size reflect that table, while D and trimming were determined from the DNA. This sample has fewer than 150,000 clones, with approximately 87% found just once. The V gene's germline CDR1 is SGHVS and CDR2 FNYEAQ. The CDR3 totals 12 residues. V gave up 5 bases and J gave up 5 bases, with 6 bases separating them. V usage is TRBV7-6 and J usage is TRBJ2-2; D gene uncertain. Sequencing was carried out using peripheral blood. The origin of this receptor is a woman in her 70s with acute or convalescent COVID-19. This CDR3 reads CASSLLTGELFF. In DNA form, the CDR3 reads TGTGCCAGCAGCCTACTTACCGGGGAGCTGTTTTTT.